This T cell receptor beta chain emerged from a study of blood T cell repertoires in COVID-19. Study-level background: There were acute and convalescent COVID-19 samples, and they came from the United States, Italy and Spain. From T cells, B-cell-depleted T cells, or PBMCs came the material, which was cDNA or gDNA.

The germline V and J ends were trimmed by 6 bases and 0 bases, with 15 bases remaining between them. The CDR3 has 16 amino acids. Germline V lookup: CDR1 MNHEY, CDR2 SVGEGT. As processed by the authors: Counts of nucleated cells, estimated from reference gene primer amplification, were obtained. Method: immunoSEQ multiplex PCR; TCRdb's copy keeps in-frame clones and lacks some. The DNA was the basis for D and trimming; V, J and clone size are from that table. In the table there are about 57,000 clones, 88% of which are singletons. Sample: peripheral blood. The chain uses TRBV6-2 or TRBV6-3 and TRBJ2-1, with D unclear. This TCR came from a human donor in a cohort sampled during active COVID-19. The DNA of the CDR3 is TGTGCCAGCAGCCCTCTGGTCGGTAGCTCCTACAATGAGCAGTTCTTC. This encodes CASSPLVGSSYNEQFF.